The rows below give T cell receptor beta chains drawn from one sample of a study of CD8+ T cells in alopecia areata. Profiled with immunoSEQ multiplex PCR; TCRdb holds only in-frame clones, not every one. The sample lists around 140,000 clones; 45% to 60% were seen once. Sequenced input: CD4+ T cells sorted from blood. The receptors come from a human donor with alopecia areata. The CDR3 runs from the conserved cysteine through the conserved F or W. The order of the fields is V gene, D gene, J gene, clone size, CDR3 DNA, CDR3 protein. D genes are given only for firm matches. The size field is filled for only some rows; it gives once, few, many or a size class.

V: TRBV5-1
D: .
J: TRBJ2-2
size: .
DNA: TGCGCCAGCAGCTTGGCACTTACGGCTGTGGGAAACACCGGGGAGCTGTTTTTT
CDR3: CASSLALTAVGNTGELFF

V: TRBV5-1
D: .
J: TRBJ2-7
size: .
DNA: TGCGCCAGCAGCTTGCGAGGGGACCCGGAATACTTC
CDR3: CASSLRGDPEYF

V: TRBV4-1
D: TRBD2
J: TRBJ2-7
size: .
DNA: TGCGCCAGCAGCCCGAAGCGGGAAGCGTCCTACGAGCAGTACTTC
CDR3: CASSPKREASYEQYF

V: TRBV30
D: .
J: TRBJ1-3
size: .
DNA: TGTGCCTGGAGTCTGTCGTCTGGAAACACCATATATTTT
CDR3: CAWSLSSGNTIYF

V: TRBV29-1
D: TRBD2
J: TRBJ2-5
size: .
DNA: TGCAGCACCAGTGGGCTAGCGGGAGCTATGGAGACCCAGTACTTC
CDR3: CSTSGLAGAMETQYF

V: TRBV11-2
D: .
J: TRBJ2-7
size: few
DNA: TGTGCCAGCAGCTTAGATCGTAAGGGGCGCGCCTCCTACGAGCAGTACTTC
CDR3: CASSLDRKGRASYEQYF

V: TRBV18
D: TRBD1
J: TRBJ1-1
size: .
DNA: TGTGCCAGCTCTGCCGGGACAGGGGCCGGTGACACTGAAGCTTTCTTT
CDR3: CASSAGTGAGDTEAFF

V: TRBV11-2
D: .
J: TRBJ2-7
size: .
DNA: TGTGCCAGCAGCTTTAACAGGGATCTCGAGCAGTACTTC
CDR3: CASSFNRDLEQYF

V: TRBV28
D: .
J: TRBJ2-7
size: few
DNA: TGTGCCAGCATTGGTGTCTCCTACGAGCAGTACTTC
CDR3: CASIGVSYEQYF

V: TRBV7-2
D: .
J: TRBJ2-2
size: .
DNA: TGTGCCAGCAGTATACTACACAACACCGGGGAGCTGTTTTTT
CDR3: CASSILHNTGELFF

V: TRBV2
D: TRBD1
J: TRBJ2-1
size: .
DNA: TGTGCCAGCAGTGGGGGACAGGGGGCCTGGGATGAGCAGTTCTTC
CDR3: CASSGGQGAWDEQFF

V: TRBV29-1
D: .
J: TRBJ1-1
size: .
DNA: TGCAGCGTTAGCGCGACAGCTAAGAACACTGAAGCTTTCTTT
CDR3: CSVSATAKNTEAFF